This T cell receptor beta chain is from a study of T cell responses to AZD1222 COVID-19 vaccine. In the study overall: Analysis merged second doses at about 4 or about 12 weeks. Findings and caveats of the study: With two AZD1222 doses given, Spike-specific TCR breadth and depth both rose. Clonal diversity may have been underestimated, and the donors were mostly white British, with more females than males.

TCRdb keeps only in-frame clones here, not all; method: immunoSEQ multiplex PCR. The sample lists about 150,000 clones, approximately 90% occurring once. Germline assignment: CDR1 LGHNA and CDR2 YSLEER. V lost 3 bases and J 7 bases, leaving 21 bases between the germline ends. The CDR3 is 17 residues long. Concerning this clone itself: The antigen remains undetermined.

The V call is TRBV4-3, the J call TRBJ1-4; D gene unclear. The TCR originated in an adult in good health. This material consisted of peripheral blood, taken on day 0 of AZD1222 vaccination. CDR3 bases: TGCGCCAGCAGCCAGGAACGCAGCCGGGCTGGCGGTGAAAAACTGTTTTTT. Translating gives CASSQERSRAGGEKLFF.